Below are 23 T cell receptor beta chains sequenced from a single sample in a study of cytomegalovirus exposure and HLA in healthy donors. Amplification used 60 Vbeta primers and 13 Jbeta primers. Measured with immunoSEQ multiplex PCR; TCRdb has only the in-frame clones, and not every one. The sample carries tens of thousands of clones, roughly 72% recorded once. What was sequenced was PBMCs. Every receptor here comes from a man aged 25 to 40 in good health and CMV-seropositive.

The chain couples TRBV5-1 to TRBJ1-1, with a weak D call TRBD1 (6 bases). Trimming removed 3 bases at V and 5 bases at J, with 17 bases between. Germline-derived CDR1 and CDR2 are SGHRS and YFSETQ. CDR3 length: 15 residues. In nucleotides, the CDR3 is TGCGCCAGCAGCTCTGCCCAGGGGCTAAGGACTGAAGCTTTCTTT. Translating gives CASSSAQGLRTEAFF.

The chain carries TRBV6-1 and TRBJ1-5; 10 nucleotides line up with TRBD1. This CDR3 contains 15 residues. V gave up 5 bases and J gave up 4 bases; unmatched junction bases: 5. From germline, CDR1 is MNHNS and CDR2 SASEGT. Here the CDR3 DNA reads TGTGCCAGCAGTCCCGACAGGGGGCAAAATCAGCCCCAGCATTTT. Translation gives CASSPDRGQNQPQHF.

This chain uses TRBV25-1 with TRBJ1-6, with a possible D match to TRBD1 (5 bases). V lost 6 bases to trimming and J lost 5 bases, with 20 bases between them. The CDR3 is made up of 17 amino acids. The V gene's germline CDR1 is MGHDK and CDR2 SYGVNS. The CDR3 spells CASSGGGGPPNNSPLHF. The CDR3 coding sequence is TGTGCCAGCAGCGGGGGGGGAGGACCGCCTAATAATTCACCCCTCCACTTT.

The V gene is TRBV7-3, the J gene TRBJ2-7; weak D call: TRBD2 (6 bases). Trimming left V 4 bases short and J 6 bases short, with 13 bases between. The CDR3 spans 13 residues. CDR1 is SGHTA and CDR2 is FQGTGA in the germline V gene. CDR3: CASSSTGALEQYF. CDR3 DNA: TGTGCCAGCAGCTCTACGGGAGCTCTCGAGCAGTACTTC.

The chain has TRBV4-1 and TRBJ1-1; 8 bases are shared with TRBD1. CDR3 length: 13 amino acids. CDR1 and CDR2 from the germline V gene are MGHRA and YSYEKL. Trimming at V came to 4 bases and at J to 4 bases, leaving 2 bases not matched to a gene. In nucleotides, the CDR3 is TGCGCCAGCAGCCTCGACAGGGGCACTGAAGCTTTCTTT. As protein: CASSLDRGTEAFF.

V is TRBV4-1 and J is TRBJ1-1; D is unresolved. CDR1 and CDR2 (germline): MGHRA, YSYEKL. The ends were cut back, 1 base at V and 4 bases at J, with 22 bases in the middle. CDR3 length: 18 amino acids. The CDR3 DNA reads TGCGCCAGCAGCCAAGTCTCTCTATCGCCAACAGTAGGCACTGAAGCTTTCTTT. Protein product: CASSQVSLSPTVGTEAFF.

On this clone itself: This specimen includes other DNA sequences encoding the same CDR3. V is TRBV5-1 and J is TRBJ2-1, with 8 bases lining up with TRBD2. Trimming cost V 0 bases and J 4 bases; bases outside gene matches: 3. This CDR3 comprises 15 residues. CDR1 SGHRS and CDR2 YFSETQ come from the germline V gene. CDR3 coding DNA: TGCGCCAGCAGCTTGGCGCGGGGGGTGTACAATGAGCAGTTCTTC. Amino acids: CASSLARGVYNEQFF.

V and J are TRBV4-1 and TRBJ1-2; 8 bases are shared with TRBD1. The CDR3 extends over 14 amino acids. The germline CDR1 and CDR2 sequences are MGHRA and YSYEKL. J gave up 6 bases and V 4 bases, and 7 bases lay outside the gene matches. The CDR3 DNA reads as TGCGCCAGCAGCCTAACACAGGGGGATGATGGCTACACCTTC. This encodes CASSLTQGDDGYTF.

The genes are TRBV6-5 and TRBJ2-5, with D perhaps TRBD2 (6 bases). The J call is in doubt because the DNA end fits TRBJ2-7 better. From germline, CDR1 is MNHEY and CDR2 SVGAGI. The CDR3 spans 14 residues. CDR3 nucleotides: TGTGCCAGCAGTCGAAGCGGGTACTCCTACGAGCAGTACTTC. This sequence encodes CASSRSGYSYEQYF.

In its sample, this clone was seen a few times. The chain recombines TRBV27 with TRBJ1-2, with D possibly TRBD1 on 6 matching bases. Trimming left V 2 bases short and J 8 bases short, with 15 bases between. Germline CDR1 reads MNHEY; CDR2 reads SMNVEV (reference sequence). The CDR3 is 14 amino acids. CDR3: CASSLGRGLGGYTF. CDR3 coding DNA: TGTGCCAGCAGTTTAGGCAGGGGATTAGGGGGCTACACCTTC.

The chain uses TRBV5-1 and TRBJ2-2; possibly TRBD1 for D (6 bases). The CDR3 sequence is 16 residues long. Germline V lookup: CDR1 SGHRS, CDR2 YFSETQ. V was trimmed by 4 bases and J by 4 bases, leaving 17 bases between them. The CDR3 sequence: CASSPRVGTFTGELFF. The CDR3 bases are TGCGCCAGCAGCCCCCGGGTAGGGACATTCACCGGGGAGCTGTTTTTT.

V gene TRBV5-4 combines with J gene TRBJ2-7; TRBD1 is a possible D gene (6 bases). CDR1 is SGHNT, CDR2 YYREEE, per germline (reference sequence). The CDR3 loop spans 13 amino acids. The V and J ends lost 4 bases and 0 bases respectively, with 8 bases between them. The DNA of the CDR3 is TGTGCCAGCAGCCGGGACACCTCCTACGAGCAGTACTTC. It translates to CASSRDTSYEQYF.

The genes are TRBV19 and TRBJ1-5, with 8 bases that match TRBD1. The CDR3 has 15 amino acids. Germline V lookup: CDR1 LNHDA, CDR2 SQIVND (reference sequence). V shed 1 base, J shed 3 bases, and the junction held 2 bases outside the gene matches. CDR3 DNA: TGTGCCAGTAGTATAGGGACAGGGCCCAATCAGCCCCAGCATTTT. It is translated as CASSIGTGPNQPQHF.

The chain employs TRBV7-2 and TRBJ2-1; D perhaps matches TRBD2 (5 bases). V lost 2 bases to trimming and J lost 1 base, with 18 bases between them. The CDR3 is 18 amino acids. CDR1 and CDR2 (germline): SGHTA, FQGNSA. The CDR3 coding sequence is TGTGCCAGCAGCTTACAAGTTTCGAGCGGAACTTCCTACAATGAGCAGTTCTTC. Its protein product is CASSLQVSSGTSYNEQFF.

This clone has only a few counts. The chain couples TRBV15 to TRBJ2-6; perhaps TRBD1 as D (5 bases). V gave up 1 base and J gave up 2 bases, with 9 bases separating them. CDR3 length: 16 amino acids. The germline V gene has CDR1 LNHNV and CDR2 YYDKDF (reference sequence). The chain's CDR3 is CATSRVGAAGANVLTF. CDR3 nucleotides: TGTGCCACCAGCAGAGTTGGGGCTGCTGGGGCCAACGTCCTGACTTTC.

The chain couples TRBV2 to TRBJ2-7; weak D call: TRBD2 (5 bases). The germline V gene has CDR1 SNHLY and CDR2 FYNNEI. V was cut by 5 bases and J by 0 bases, with 14 bases left in between. The CDR3 is made up of 15 amino acids. CDR3 region: CASSLGRVDSYEQYF. The CDR3 region has the DNA TGTGCCAGCAGTCTAGGGAGAGTGGACTCCTACGAGCAGTACTTC.

The chain couples TRBV4-2 to TRBJ1-6; D uncertain. Looked up from germline, CDR1 is LGHNA and CDR2 is YNFKEQ. The CDR3 extends over 15 amino acids. The germline V and J ends were trimmed by 0 bases and 10 bases, with 13 bases remaining between them. The CDR3 nucleotides read TGTGCCAGCAGCCAAGATCCGCAGGTGGCGTCACCCCTCCACTTT. Translated, it gives CASSQDPQVASPLHF.

This clone was recorded a few times. The J gene is TRBJ1-1, the V gene TRBV19; D gene unclear. V lost 1 base, J lost 1 base, and 4 bases lay in between. CDR1 LNHDA and CDR2 SQIVND come from the germline V gene (reference sequence). The length of the CDR3 is 13 residues. The CDR3 region is CASSIGGNTEAFF. The CDR3 DNA follows: TGTGCCAGTAGTATAGGAGGGAACACTGAAGCTTTCTTT.

This clone has only a few counts. This rearrangement joins TRBV28 to TRBJ2-3; 7 bases map to TRBD1. Losses at the gene ends were 6 bases for V and 4 bases for J; bases not matched to a gene: 13. This CDR3 has 16 amino acids. Germline CDR1 MDHEN, CDR2 SYDVKM. CDR3 residues: CASSLRGQAVADTQYF. The CDR3 DNA reads TGTGCCAGCAGCCTACGCGGACAGGCAGTCGCAGATACGCAGTATTTT.

Worth noting for this clone: Within the sample, other DNA sequences also encode this same CDR3. The chain combines TRBV19 with TRBJ1-1; D is undetermined. The CDR3 extends over 13 amino acids. Germline V CDR1 and CDR2: LNHDA, SQIVND (reference sequence). The V end lost 6 bases, the J end lost 1 base, and 9 bases lay between the germline ends. In nucleotides, the CDR3 is TGTGCCAGTAGAGAACAGCCGAACACTGAAGCTTTCTTT. It yields the protein CASREQPNTEAFF.

CDR3 nucleotides: TGTGCCAGCAGCGGCCAGGGTGACAATGAGCAGTTCTTC. Its translation is CASSGQGDNEQFF. The J gene is TRBJ2-1, the V gene TRBV9; D perhaps matches TRBD1 (5 bases). This CDR3 is built from 13 residues. V gave up 3 bases and J gave up 5 bases, with 9 bases separating them. The germline V gene has CDR1 SGDLS and CDR2 YYNGEE.

The J gene is TRBJ1-5, the V gene TRBV5-8; D is unclear. CDR1 is SGHTS and CDR2 is YDEGEE in the germline V gene. Trimming removed 4 bases from V and 0 bases from J, with 17 bases in between. This CDR3 region has 17 residues. In DNA, the CDR3 is TGTGCCAGCAGCCAATCGGGGAGACGGTATAGCAATCAGCCCCAGCATTTT. It codes for CASSQSGRRYSNQPQHF.

The chain is built from TRBV5-1 and TRBJ2-7; no clear D. The CDR3 is 14 residues long. The ends were cut back, 5 bases at V and 0 bases at J, with 12 bases in the middle. CDR1 and CDR2 (germline): SGHRS, YFSETQ. The CDR3 DNA reads TGCGCCAGCAGGCTAGACTGGAGCTCCTACGAGCAGTACTTC. Its translation is CASRLDWSSYEQYF. The whole variable domain, filled in from reference TRBV5-1 and TRBJ2-7, reads KAGVTQTPRYLIKTRGQQVTLSCSPISGHRSVSWYQQTPGQGLQFLFEYFSETQRNKGNFPGRFSGRQFSNSRSEMNVSTLELGDSALYLCASRLDWSSYEQYFGPGTRLTVT.